This T cell receptor beta chain was obtained from a study of healthy donors' naive CD4 and CD8 T cells. Study findings and constraints: Bias from naive T cell homeostatic proliferation was not addressed. Positive CDR3 charge linked to CD4+ cells, negative to CD8+ cells.

This clonotype was observed a single time. Antigen unknown. A linear amplification protocol produced the TCR libraries from 450 to 500 ng of total RNA. Original processing methods: Sequencing covered under 85,000 rearranged alpha-chain transcripts across 5 healthy donors. TCRdb reanalysed the reads using MiXCR and keeps one entry per CDR3 protein. These V and J calls derive from TCRdb rather than the authors' analysis. The sample carries roughly 200,000 distinct CDR3 sequences, around 80% recorded once. Sorting defined naive CD4+ as CD4+CD8-CD45RO-CD45RA+ and naive CD8+ as CD8+CD4-CD45RA+CD27bright. Trimming took off 8 bases at V and 3 bases at J, with 15 bases between the two ends. This CDR3 comprises 14 residues. Germline V gives CDR1 SNHLY, CDR2 FYNNEI.

This TCR derives from a pool of human donors in good health; the sample pools cells from several healthy donors. The V and J genes are TRBV2 and TRBJ2-3; maybe TRBD2 (5 bases). The sample was naive CD4+ and CD8+ T cells sorted from blood, pooled from several donors. For the CDR3, the DNA is TGTGCCAGCGTCTTAATCCGGGGTACAGATACGCAGTATTTT. This translates into CASVLIRGTDTQYF.